This T cell receptor beta chain was sequenced for a study of blood T cells in healthy people across ages. Combining a sample-barcoded 5' primer with a J-beta primer mix, a second PCR ran for 7 to 11 cycles. Each CDR3 protein gets one entry after TCRdb re-called the 5' RACE reads with MiXCR. The sample carries 500,000 to 700,000 distinct CDR3 sequences, approximately 30% recorded once. Total RNA amounts of at least 6 micrograms were extracted per sample. CDR3 length: 14 residues. Germline V lookup: CDR1 DFQATT, CDR2 SNEGSKA (reference sequence). Trimming took 6 bases from V and 3 from J, leaving 15 bases between them. On this clonotype itself: No antigen is known for it.

Study-level results: Versus aged donors, long-lived donors had higher diversity and more naive CD4+ cells. Diversity figures based on one million T cells were deemed too low.

This TCR derives from a woman of 80 years or more in good health. The chain has TRBV20-1 and TRBJ1-5, with D unresolved. Material: blood. CDR3 sequence reads: CSAPLGGINQPQHF. The CDR3 coding sequence is TGCAGTGCGCCTCTAGGAGGTATCAATCAGCCCCAGCATTTT.